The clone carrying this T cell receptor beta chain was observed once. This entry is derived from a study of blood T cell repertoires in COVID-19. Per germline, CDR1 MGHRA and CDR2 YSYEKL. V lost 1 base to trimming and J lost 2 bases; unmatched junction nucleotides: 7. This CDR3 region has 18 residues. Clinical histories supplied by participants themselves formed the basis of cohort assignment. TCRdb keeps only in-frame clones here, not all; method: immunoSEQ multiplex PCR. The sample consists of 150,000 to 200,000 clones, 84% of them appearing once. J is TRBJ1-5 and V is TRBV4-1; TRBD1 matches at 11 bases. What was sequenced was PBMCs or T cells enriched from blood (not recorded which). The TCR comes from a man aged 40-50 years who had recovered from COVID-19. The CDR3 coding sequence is TGCGCCAGCAGCCAAGGGACAGGGGGCGCTGGGGGCAATCAGCCCCAGCATTTT. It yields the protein CASSQGTGGAGGNQPQHF.